The next 5 T cell receptor beta chains were all read from a single sample in a study of shared clonotypes between healthy human individuals. Using immunoSEQ multiplex PCR, the repertoire was profiled, and TCRdb retains in-frame clones only, with some absent. The sample includes around 1,900,000 clones, roughly 95% of them seen just once. Terminally differentiated effector memory CD45RA+ cells were left out of the naive CD8 fraction, which was CD45RO-negative and positively selected for CCR7. The sample consisted of naive CD8+ T cells from PBMCs. These receptors were collected from a man between 18 and 35 years old in good health. Some clones in this sample may be carry-over from other donors' samples.

The chain combines TRBV12-5 with TRBJ2-7, with 14 nucleotides matching TRBD2. CDR1 is LGHNT, CDR2 FRNRAP, per germline. Unmatched junction bases numbered 6, after V lost 4 bases and J lost 7 bases. This CDR3 region has 15 residues. The CDR3, as DNA: TGTGCTAGTGGTTGGGGACTAGCGGGAGTGGAAGAGCAGTACTTC. This encodes CASGWGLAGVEEQYF.

The chain carries TRBV4-3 and TRBJ2-1, with a possible D match to TRBD2 (6 bases). The germline gives CDR1 LGHNA, CDR2 YSLEER. With 1 base removed from V and 6 bases from J, the gap between germline ends came to 19 bases. The CDR3 spans 17 residues. The CDR3 sequence is CASSQGYVAVLRNEQFF. The CDR3 DNA reads as TGCGCCAGCAGCCAAGGGTATGTAGCGGTACTTCGCAATGAGCAGTTCTTC.

CDR3 sequence (DNA): TGTGCCAGCAGTGAGTCAGGGGAAAGTCAGCCCCAGCATTTT. As protein: CASSESGESQPQHF. V and J are TRBV6-4 and TRBJ1-5, with D possibly TRBD1 on 6 matching bases. The length of the CDR3 is 14 residues. V lost 3 bases and J lost 6, with 12 bases in between. Germline values: CDR1 MRHNA, CDR2 SNTAGT.

The J gene is TRBJ2-5, the V gene TRBV30; D gene unclear. CDR1 is GTSNPN, CDR2 SVGIG, per germline (reference sequence). The ends were cut back, 4 bases at V and 5 bases at J, with 8 bases in the middle. CDR3 length: 11 amino acids. CDR3 coding DNA: TGTGCCTGGATGTTGAAGGAGACCCAGTACTTC. Its translation is CAWMLKETQYF.

This clone showed up just once. The gene calls are TRBV19 and TRBJ2-1; 7 bases fit TRBD2. V dropped 3 bases and J dropped 8; count of bases not matched to a gene: 10. Germline V gives CDR1 LNHDA, CDR2 SQIVND (reference sequence). This CDR3 region has 15 residues. CDR3 DNA: TGTGCCAGTAGTATTCGCGGGAGTTACGGCGATGAGCAGTTCTTC. Translation: CASSIRGSYGDEQFF.